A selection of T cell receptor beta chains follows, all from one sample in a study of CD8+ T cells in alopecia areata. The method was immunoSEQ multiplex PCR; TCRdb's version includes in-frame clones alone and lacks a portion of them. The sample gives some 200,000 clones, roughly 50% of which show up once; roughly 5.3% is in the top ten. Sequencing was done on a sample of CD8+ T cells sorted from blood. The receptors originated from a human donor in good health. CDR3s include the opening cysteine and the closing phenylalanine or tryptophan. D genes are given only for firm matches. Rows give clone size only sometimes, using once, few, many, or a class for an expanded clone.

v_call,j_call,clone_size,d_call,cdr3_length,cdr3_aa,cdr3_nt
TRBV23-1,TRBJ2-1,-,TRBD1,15,CASTDRALYYNEQFF,TGCGCCAGCACCGACAGGGCCCTGTACTACAATGAGCAGTTCTTC
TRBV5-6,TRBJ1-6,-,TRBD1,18,CASHHPGQSLSAGSPLHF,TGTGCCAGCCACCACCCGGGACAGAGTCTAAGCGCCGGGTCACCCCTCCACTTT
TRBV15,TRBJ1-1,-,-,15,CATSGAQFMNTEAFF,TGTGCCACCAGCGGTGCTCAGTTTATGAACACTGAAGCTTTCTTT
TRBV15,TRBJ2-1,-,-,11,CATSTRGEQFF,TGTGCCACCAGTACTAGGGGTGAGCAGTTCTTC
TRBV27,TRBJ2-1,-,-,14,CASSGFASSDEQFF,TGTGCCAGCAGCGGATTTGCCTCTAGCGATGAGCAGTTCTTC
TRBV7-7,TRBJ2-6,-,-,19,CASSLLGRGIRSGANVLTF,TGTGCCAGCAGCTTGCTGGGTCGGGGCATCCGCTCTGGGGCCAACGTCCTGACTTTC
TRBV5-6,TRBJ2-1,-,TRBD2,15,CASSLDGLAVNEQFF,TGTGCCAGCAGCTTGGACGGACTAGCGGTAAATGAGCAGTTCTTC
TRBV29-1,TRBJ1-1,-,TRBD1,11,CSVPRGHEAFF,TGCAGCGTCCCCAGGGGGCACGAAGCTTTCTTT
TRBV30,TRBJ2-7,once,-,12,CAWSVGGNEQYF,TGTGCCTGGAGTGTAGGAGGAAACGAGCAGTACTTC
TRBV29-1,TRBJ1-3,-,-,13,CSVVGSSGNTIYF,TGCAGCGTTGTTGGGTCATCCGGAAACACCATATATTTT
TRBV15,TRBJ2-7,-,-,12,CATSKPPDEQYF,TGTGCCACCAGCAAGCCCCCAGACGAGCAGTACTTC
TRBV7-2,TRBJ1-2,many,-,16,CASSSSPYRVLYGYTF,TGTGCCAGCAGCTCTTCCCCATACCGGGTTTTGTATGGCTACACCTTC
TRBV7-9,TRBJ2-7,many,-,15,CASSSTDGSSYEQYF,TGTGCCAGCAGTTCGACCGACGGGAGCTCCTACGAGCAGTACTTC
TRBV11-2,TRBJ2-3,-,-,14,CASSLPWGTDTQYF,TGTGCCAGCAGCTTACCCTGGGGCACAGATACGCAGTATTTT
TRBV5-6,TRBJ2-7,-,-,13,CASSSDISYEQYF,TGTGCCAGCAGCTCCGACATCTCCTACGAGCAGTACTTC
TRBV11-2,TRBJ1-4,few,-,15,CASSSTGGTNEKLFF,TGTGCCAGCAGTTCTACGGGTGGGACTAATGAAAAACTGTTTTTT
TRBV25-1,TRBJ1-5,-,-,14,CASSEYGLYQPQHF,TGTGCCAGCAGTGAATACGGGTTGTATCAGCCCCAGCATTTT
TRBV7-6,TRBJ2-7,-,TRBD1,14,CASSLPGQASEQYF,TGTGCCAGCAGCTTACCGGGACAGGCTAGCGAGCAGTACTTC
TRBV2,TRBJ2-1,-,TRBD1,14,CASSAGTGFNEQFF,TGTGCCAGCAGTGCTGGGACAGGGTTCAATGAGCAGTTCTTC
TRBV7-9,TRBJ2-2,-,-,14,CASSPGRRPGELFF,TGTGCCAGCAGCCCCGGCCGTCGGCCCGGGGAGCTGTTTTTT
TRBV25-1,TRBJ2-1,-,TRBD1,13,CASSSTADREQFF,TGTGCCAGCAGTTCTACCGCGGACAGGGAGCAGTTCTTC
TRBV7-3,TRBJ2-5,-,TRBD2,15,CASSSTSGRGETQYF,TGTGCCAGCAGCTCGACTAGCGGGAGGGGGGAGACCCAGTACTTC
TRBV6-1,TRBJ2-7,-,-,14,CASSDRTVAYEQYF,TGTGCCAGCAGTGACAGGACGGTTGCCTACGAGCAGTACTTC